The present entry profiles one T cell receptor (beta chain) with its context. Its antigen is unidentified. The record originates from a study of identifying expanded T cells in peripheral blood. General study findings and limits: Approximately two-week clone count variance significantly increased as total template count grew. Technical replicates showed about 1.1 changed clones; roughly two weeks 15 to 20; four weeks 19.

During the collection period, no donor immune events like infections were recorded. The method was immunoSEQ multiplex PCR; TCRdb's version includes in-frame clones alone and lacks a portion of them. The sample lists 120,000 or so clones, 84% occurring once. The clonotype was recovered from a person aged 18 to 75 in good health. The material sequenced was blood.

The chain's CDR3 is CASSRGFFRLSYEQYF. CDR3 DNA sequence: TGTGCCAGTAGTAGGGGCTTCTTTAGACTGAGCTACGAGCAGTACTTC. V is TRBV19 and J is TRBJ2-7; the D gene is possibly TRBD1 (5 bases). Per germline, CDR1 LNHDA and CDR2 SQIVND (reference sequence). Trimming left V 4 bases short and J 3 bases short, with 19 bases between. This CDR3 spans 16 amino acids.